This passage covers 27 T cell receptor beta chains from one sample sequenced in a study of cytotoxic CD8 clonotypes in ibrutinib-treated CLL. Sequencing used immunoSEQ multiplex PCR; TCRdb keeps in-frame clones, though not all of them. The sample has over 120,000 clones, approximately 81% seen once; the top ten hold about 13%. The source material was PBMCs, sampled after 12 months of ibrutinib treatment. Source of these receptors: a human donor with chronic lymphocytic leukemia.

The chain recombines TRBV7-2 with TRBJ1-2; TRBD1 matches at 7 bases. The CDR3 sequence is 14 residues long. After removal of 2 bases from V and 8 bases from J, the junction contained 8 bases not matched to a gene. The V gene's germline CDR1 is SGHTA and CDR2 FQGNSA. CDR3 amino acids: CASSLRTGARGYTF. The DNA of the CDR3 is TGTGCCAGCAGCTTACGAACAGGGGCCCGGGGCTACACCTTC.

V and J are TRBV4-3 and TRBJ2-7; no clear D. This CDR3 comprises 15 residues. Trimming shortened V by 0 bases and J by 4 bases, and 13 bases separated the two germline ends. Germline CDR1 and CDR2: LGHNA and YSLEER. CDR3 sequence: CASSQDLGGGYEQYF. CDR3 coding DNA: TGCGCCAGCAGCCAAGATTTGGGTGGTGGATACGAGCAGTACTTC.

The rearrangement joins TRBV5-4 to TRBJ2-3, with 8 bases aligning to TRBD2. Trimming took 4 bases from V and 2 from J; bases not matched to a gene: 12. The CDR3 is 17 residues long. Looked up from germline, CDR1 is SGHNT and CDR2 is YYREEE (reference sequence). CDR3 sequence reads: CASSTGDSGTLTDTQYF. The CDR3 region has the DNA TGTGCCAGCAGCACGGGTGATAGCGGGACCCTCACAGATACGCAGTATTTT.

The chain joins TRBV7-2 to TRBJ2-5; 14 bases match TRBD2. The length of the CDR3 is 19 residues. V shed 5 bases, J shed 7 bases, and the junction held 18 bases outside the gene matches. The germline gives CDR1 SGHTA, CDR2 FQGNSA. The DNA of the CDR3 is TGTGCCAGCAGCCTATTAGGGACTAGCGGGAGTTTGTCGGATTGGACCCAGTACTTC. This translates into CASSLLGTSGSLSDWTQYF.

V and J are TRBV5-1 and TRBJ2-1; tentatively, D is TRBD2 (6 bases). The CDR3 is 13 residues long. Germline V CDR1 and CDR2: SGHRS, YFSETQ. Trimming removed 4 bases from V and 6 bases from J, with 11 bases in between. CDR3 loop: CASSRGSGNEQFF. DNA of the CDR3: TGCGCCAGCAGCCGGGGTAGCGGCAATGAGCAGTTCTTC.

The chain has TRBV9 and TRBJ2-2; 9 nucleotides match TRBD2. Germline V gene sequence: CDR1 SGDLS, CDR2 YYNGEE. V lost 0 bases to trimming and J lost 6 bases; unmatched junction nucleotides: 3. The CDR3 is 15 amino acids. The CDR3 coding sequence is TGTGCCAGCAGCGTAGGTAGCGGGAGCTCCGGGGAGCTGTTTTTT. It is translated as CASSVGSGSSGELFF.

The DNA of the CDR3 is TGTGCCATCAGTGATCGACTTTCCGAGCAGTACTTC. It is translated as CAISDRLSEQYF. This chain joins TRBV10-3 and TRBJ2-7; D is unresolved. The CDR3 spans 12 residues. Germline values: CDR1 ENHRY, CDR2 SYGVKD. Trimming took off 3 bases at V and 6 bases at J, with 9 bases between the two ends.

CDR3 residues: CASSEVGSGLGTQYF. CDR3 nucleotides: TGTGCCAGCAGTGAAGTAGGCAGTGGTTTAGGGACCCAGTACTTC. This sequence joins TRBV6-1 and TRBJ2-5; D is undetermined. Germline V gives CDR1 MNHNS, CDR2 SASEGT. This CDR3 spans 15 amino acids. Trimming left V 1 base short and J 7 bases short, with 16 bases between.

The gene calls are TRBV11-2 and TRBJ2-7; TRBD2 might be the D (7 bases). V was shortened by 0 bases and J by 4 bases, with 16 bases between the two germline ends. The CDR3 extends over 16 amino acids. Germline assignment: CDR1 SGHAT and CDR2 FQNNGV. As DNA, the CDR3 is TGTGCCAGCAGCTTAGATAGCCCCGGGGGGCGGTACGAGCAGTACTTC. Translation: CASSLDSPGGRYEQYF.

This rearrangement joins TRBV5-8 to TRBJ1-1, with unresolved D. Germline V gene sequence: CDR1 SGHTS, CDR2 YDEGEE. The V end lost 0 bases, the J end lost 3 bases, and 9 bases lay between the germline ends. There are 14 residues in the CDR3. As DNA, the CDR3 is TGTGCCAGCAGCTTGGTAGCCGGGGACACTGAAGCTTTCTTT. Its translation: CASSLVAGDTEAFF.

The V gene is TRBV4-3, the J gene TRBJ2-3, with 11 bases lining up with TRBD2. With V trimmed by 0 bases and J by 4 bases, 6 bases remained unmatched. Germline assignment: CDR1 LGHNA and CDR2 YSLEER. This CDR3 has 17 amino acids. Written as DNA, the CDR3 is TGCGCCAGCAGCCAAGATCCCCGACTAGCGGGGTCAGATACGCAGTATTTT. This gives the protein CASSQDPRLAGSDTQYF.

This chain uses TRBV5-4 with TRBJ1-3, with TRBD1 as a possible D gene (6 bases). The CDR3 covers 15 residues. V was pared by 0 bases and J by 4 bases, with 11 bases between. Germline-derived CDR1 and CDR2 are SGHNT and YYREEE (reference sequence). The CDR3 DNA reads TGTGCCAGCAGCTTGGCCCCAGGGGACGGAAACACCATATATTTT. Amino acids: CASSLAPGDGNTIYF.

This chain joins TRBV9 and TRBJ2-1, with D hard to call. Germline CDR1 SGDLS, CDR2 YYNGEE. Between the trimmed V and J ends, which lost 1 base and 4 bases, there was a span of 24 bases. The CDR3 loop spans 19 amino acids. The CDR3 DNA sequence: TGTGCCAGCAGCGTAAGTTCCCCAGGCCAGGAACTATCTTACAATGAGCAGTTCTTC. Its protein product is CASSVSSPGQELSYNEQFF.

V is TRBV6-5 and J is TRBJ1-2, with D unclear. CDR1 is MNHEY and CDR2 is SVGAGI in the germline V gene. CDR3 length: 13 amino acids. V shed 3 bases and J shed 4 bases, with 9 bases lying between them. The CDR3 region is CASSYEAVYGYTF. The CDR3 bases are TGTGCCAGCAGTTATGAGGCAGTCTATGGCTACACCTTC.

The chain has TRBV5-1 and TRBJ2-1; D gene uncertain. The CDR3 runs to 14 residues. Trimming stripped 0 bases from V and 5 bases from J, with 9 bases between. Germline V gene sequence: CDR1 SGHRS, CDR2 YFSETQ. CDR3: CASSLEYRHNEQFF. CDR3 nucleotides: TGCGCCAGCAGCTTGGAGTACAGACACAATGAGCAGTTCTTC.

The chain is built from TRBV15 and TRBJ1-3; D ambiguous. This CDR3 has 16 residues. Looked up from germline, CDR1 is LNHNV and CDR2 is YYDKDF (reference sequence). Trimming shortened V by 0 bases and J by 0 bases, and 9 bases separated the two germline ends. CDR3 region: CATSRDIPNSGNTIYF. The CDR3 region has the DNA TGTGCCACCAGCAGAGATATCCCTAACTCTGGAAACACCATATATTTT.

The rearrangement links TRBV7-6 to TRBJ2-3, with 7 bases that match TRBD2. The CDR3 has 16 amino acids. J lost 3 bases, V lost 2 bases, and 8 bases had no gene match. Germline-derived CDR1 and CDR2 are SGHVS and FNYEAQ. CDR3 sequence reads: CASSLFTSASTDTQYF. The CDR3, as DNA: TGTGCCAGCAGCTTATTTACTAGCGCATCAACAGATACGCAGTATTTT.

V usage is TRBV15 and J usage is TRBJ1-2; D perhaps matches TRBD1 (6 bases). CDR3 length: 17 residues. The ends were cut back, 3 bases at V and 8 bases at J, with 25 bases in the middle. Per the germline V gene, CDR1 is LNHNV and CDR2 is YYDKDF (reference sequence). CDR3 in DNA: TGTGCCACCAGCAGGGTGATACACCGGGACATAAGCAAGGGCTACACCTTC. This sequence encodes CATSRVIHRDISKGYTF.

There are a few counts of this clone. This chain links TRBV7-8 with TRBJ1-1, with 9 bases lining up with TRBD1. J was trimmed by 4 bases and V by 5 bases; bases with no gene match: 5. Germline CDR1 reads SGHVS; CDR2 reads FQNEAQ. The length of the CDR3 is 14 residues. This CDR3 reads CASSIQGASTEAFF. CDR3 in DNA: TGTGCCAGCAGCATACAGGGGGCGAGCACTGAAGCTTTCTTT.

This chain joins TRBV9 and TRBJ2-7; possible D gene TRBD1, 7 bases. Looked up from germline, CDR1 is SGDLS and CDR2 is YYNGEE. This CDR3 spans 13 amino acids. Between the trimmed V and J ends, which lost 3 bases and 6 bases, there was a span of 13 bases. The CDR3 nucleotides read TGTGCCAGCAGCGGGAGACAGGGAGGCGAGCAGTACTTC. Protein product: CASSGRQGGEQYF.

The V and J genes are TRBV5-1 and TRBJ2-3, with TRBD1 matching over 9 bases. There are 14 residues in the CDR3. J was trimmed by 6 bases and V by 4 bases; bases with no gene match: 6. Germline V lookup: CDR1 SGHRS, CDR2 YFSETQ. The CDR3 coding sequence is TGCGCCAGCAGCGTACAGGGGGCGCGGGATACGCAGTATTTT. This sequence encodes CASSVQGARDTQYF.

V gene TRBV25-1 combines with J gene TRBJ2-7, with D possibly being TRBD2 (6 bases). Germline loops: CDR1 MGHDK, CDR2 SYGVNS. V was clipped by 5 bases and J by 2 bases, with 16 bases between them. This CDR3 has 15 residues. The CDR3 DNA sequence: TGTGCCAGCAGTCCAATGGCGGGGACCGCCTACGAGCAGTACTTC. It specifies CASSPMAGTAYEQYF.

This clone appeared once. The genes are TRBV18 and TRBJ1-1, with D unresolved. Germline CDR1 KGHSH, CDR2 LQKENI. Trimming shortened V by 1 base and J by 8 bases, and 8 bases separated the two germline ends. The CDR3 runs to 12 residues. The CDR3 region has the DNA TGTGCCAGCTCACCACAGCCCAGGGAAGCTTTCTTT. Translating gives CASSPQPREAFF.

This clone was picked up a small number of times. Written as DNA, the CDR3 is TGTGCCAGCAGCCTGGCAGGGGAAGTGGCTGGGGCCAACGTCCTGACTTTC. This codes for CASSLAGEVAGANVLTF. The chain joins TRBV4-2 to TRBJ2-6; maybe TRBD1 (6 bases). This CDR3 spans 17 amino acids. Germline CDR1 is LGHNA and CDR2 is YNFKEQ. V gave up 4 bases and J gave up 2 bases, with 15 bases separating them.

In regard to this clone: One end of the junction is discordant with germline, which a read error may explain. This chain links TRBV7-3 with TRBJ2-6, with D possibly being TRBD1 (6 bases). From germline, CDR1 is SGHTA and CDR2 FQGTGA. The CDR3 has 15 residues. The CDR3 sequence is CASRLTGTGANVLTF. DNA for the CDR3: TGTGCCAGCAGATTAACAGGGACTGGGGCCAACGTCCTGACTTTC.

The chain combines TRBV27 with TRBJ1-2, with D possibly TRBD1 on 6 matching bases. CDR1 and CDR2 (germline): MNHEY, SMNVEV (reference sequence). With 2 bases removed from V and 4 bases from J, the gap between germline ends came to 8 bases. The CDR3 length is 13 residues. For the CDR3, the DNA is TGTGCCAGCAGTTTAGGACAGCGCTATGGCTACACCTTC. This encodes CASSLGQRYGYTF.

This clone was seen a few times. The genes are TRBV13 and TRBJ1-2; 9 nucleotides match TRBD1. The length of the CDR3 is 17 residues. Germline loops: CDR1 PRHDT, CDR2 FYEKMQ (reference sequence). The J segment lost 4 bases and the V segment lost 1 base, leaving 10 bases of the junction unmatched. CDR3 DNA sequence: TGTGCCAGCAGCTTAGCCCAAAAACAGGGGGCGGGCTATGGCTACACCTTC. Translated, it gives CASSLAQKQGAGYGYTF.